This entry concerns a single TCR beta chain. Only in-frame clones appear in the TCRdb table, and some are missing; sequencing was by immunoSEQ multiplex PCR. The repertoire holds some 65,000 clones, with about 92% as singletons. This entry is derived from a study of blood T cell repertoires in COVID-19. Study as a whole: Whether acute or convalescent, the COVID-19 samples came from the United States, Italy and Spain.

Germline CDR1 MNHEY, CDR2 SVGEGT. V was pared by 5 bases and J by 0 bases, with 11 bases between. CDR3 length: 15 amino acids. The sample taken for sequencing was peripheral blood. This TCR was sampled from a man in his sixties with acute or convalescent COVID-19. The gene calls are TRBV6-2 or TRBV6-3 and TRBJ2-1; D possibly corresponds to TRBD2 (6 bases). CDR3 residues: CASSLSGLSYNEQFF. CDR3 nucleotides: TGTGCCAGCAGTCTTAGCGGCCTCTCCTACAATGAGCAGTTCTTC.